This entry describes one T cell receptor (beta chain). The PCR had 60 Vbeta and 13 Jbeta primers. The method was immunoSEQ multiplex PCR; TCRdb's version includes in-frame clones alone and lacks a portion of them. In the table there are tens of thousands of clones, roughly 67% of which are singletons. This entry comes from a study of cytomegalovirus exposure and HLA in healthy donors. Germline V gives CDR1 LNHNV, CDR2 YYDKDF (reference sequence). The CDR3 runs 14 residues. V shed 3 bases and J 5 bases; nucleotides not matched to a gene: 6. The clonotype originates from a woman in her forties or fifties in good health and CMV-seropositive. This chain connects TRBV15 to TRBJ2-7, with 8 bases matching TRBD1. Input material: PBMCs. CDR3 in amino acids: CATSRGTDRDEQYF. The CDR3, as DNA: TGTGCCACCAGCAGGGGAACGGACAGGGACGAGCAGTACTTC.